This passage covers 21 T cell receptor beta chains from one sample sequenced in a study of shared clonotypes between healthy human individuals. Libraries were prepared by immunoSEQ multiplex PCR; TCRdb keeps only in-frame clonotypes and omits some of them. The repertoire holds some 2,500,000 clones, with 93% as singletons. Material: naive CD4+ T cells from PBMCs. Sample subset: CD45RA+ positively selected. These receptors were taken from a man between 18 and 29 years old in good health. Some clones in this sample may be carry-over from other donors' samples.

J is TRBJ2-1 and V is TRBV7-2; D uncertain. The CDR3 loop spans 11 amino acids. Per the germline V gene, CDR1 is SGHTA and CDR2 is FQGNSA. V shed 5 bases and J shed 10 bases, with 9 bases lying between them. The DNA for the CDR3 is TGTGCCAGCAGCGCCGCCGGGGAGCAGTTCTTC. Protein: CASSAAGEQFF.

This clone was picked up a small number of times. The rearrangement joins TRBV9 to TRBJ1-2, with unresolved D. V lost 4 bases and J 13 bases, leaving 5 bases between the germline ends. Germline V gene lookup returns CDR1 SGDLS and CDR2 YYNGEE. CDR3 size: 8 residues. The CDR3, as DNA: TGTGCCAGCAGCCCCTTCACCTTC. This gives the protein CASSPFTF.

V and J are TRBV12-2 and TRBJ1-5. TRBV12-2 corresponds to a pseudogene. This CDR3 spans 16 amino acids. CDR3 coding DNA: TGTGCAAGTCGCTTAGCTCCTGAGGATACGCGGAGGCCCCAGCATTTT. Its protein product is CASRLAPEDTRRPQHF.

This chain links TRBV7-9 with TRBJ2-2; D perhaps matches TRBD2 (6 bases). The CDR3 covers 16 residues. The germline V and J ends were trimmed by 8 bases and 1 base, with 17 bases remaining between them. CDR1 is SEHNR and CDR2 is FQNEAQ in the germline V gene (reference sequence). CDR3 loop: CASPPRGGMNTGELFF. Written as DNA, the CDR3 is TGTGCCAGCCCTCCTAGAGGCGGGATGAACACCGGGGAGCTGTTTTTT.

V usage is TRBV29-1 and J usage is TRBJ2-5, with D possibly TRBD2 on 6 matching bases. CDR3 length equals 12 residues. Between the trimmed V and J ends, which lost 7 bases and 1 base, there was a span of 10 bases. Germline assignment: CDR1 SQVTM and CDR2 ANQGSEA. Written as DNA, the CDR3 is TGCAGCGGGGGGGAGATCCAAGAGACCCAGTACTTC. Residues: CSGGEIQETQYF.

The chain couples TRBV7-9 to TRBJ1-2, with 7 bases that match TRBD1. J gave up 4 bases and V 5 bases, and 7 bases lay outside the gene matches. The CDR3 length is 14 residues. Germline V gives CDR1 SEHNR, CDR2 FQNEAQ (reference sequence). CDR3 loop: CASSARQGFYGYTF. The DNA for the CDR3 is TGTGCCAGCAGCGCCCGACAGGGATTCTATGGCTACACCTTC.

The rearrangement uses TRBV7-2 and TRBJ1-2, with a weak D call TRBD1 (5 bases). This CDR3 is 17 amino acids long. Germline CDR1 SGHTA, CDR2 FQGNSA. The ends were cut back, 2 bases at V and 5 bases at J, with 21 bases in the middle. The CDR3 nucleotides are TGTGCCAGCAGCTTAAGGGTTCCCAGGGCTCCGGGATATGGCTACACCTTC. Amino acids: CASSLRVPRAPGYGYTF.

Regarding this clone: The same CDR3 can be traced to other DNA sequences in this sample. V usage is TRBV5-1 and J usage is TRBJ2-5, with TRBD1 as a possible D gene (5 bases). The V gene's germline CDR1 is SGHRS and CDR2 YFSETQ. The V and J ends lost 4 bases and 1 base respectively, with 8 bases between them. The CDR3 is 13 residues long. The CDR3 region has the DNA TGCGCCAGCAGCCTGGGGCCCCAAGAGACCCAGTACTTC. Residues: CASSLGPQETQYF.

The V gene is TRBV27, the J gene TRBJ1-2; 7 bases line up with TRBD1. V gave up 5 bases and J gave up 0 bases; unmatched junction bases: 12. Germline values: CDR1 MNHEY, CDR2 SMNVEV (reference sequence). The CDR3 contains 17 residues. DNA of the CDR3: TGTGCCAGCAGTACCCTCGGGACAGCGTTATCTAACTATGGCTACACCTTC. It encodes CASSTLGTALSNYGYTF.

This chain joins TRBV25-1 and TRBJ1-1, with D tentatively TRBD1 (5 bases). Per germline, CDR1 MGHDK and CDR2 SYGVNS. Trimming shortened V by 3 bases and J by 4 bases, and 12 bases separated the two germline ends. The CDR3 loop spans 14 amino acids. The CDR3 loop reads CASSEGGWGTEAFF. The DNA for the CDR3 is TGTGCCAGCAGTGAGGGGGGGTGGGGCACTGAAGCTTTCTTT.

The chain combines TRBV6-1 with TRBJ1-1; 8 bases agree with TRBD1. V lost 6 bases to trimming and J lost 4 bases; unmatched junction nucleotides: 10. The CDR3 has 15 residues. Germline CDR1 and CDR2: MNHNS and SASEGT. CDR3: CASRDRQGRGTEAFF. The CDR3 bases are TGTGCCAGCAGAGATAGACAGGGGAGGGGCACTGAAGCTTTCTTT.

The chain recombines TRBV9 with TRBJ2-5; D is perhaps TRBD1 (6 bases). The CDR3 extends over 16 amino acids. Germline CDR1 and CDR2: SGDLS and YYNGEE. Trimming removed 1 base at V and 2 bases at J, with 15 bases between. CDR3 nucleotide sequence: TGTGCCAGCAGCGTAAGGACCGGGACAACTCAAGAGACCCAGTACTTC. This codes for CASSVRTGTTQETQYF.

V gene TRBV28 combines with J gene TRBJ1-1; no definite D call. This CDR3 spans 12 amino acids. The germline V gene encodes CDR1 MDHEN and CDR2 SYDVKM. The germline V and J ends were trimmed by 2 bases and 5 bases, with 6 bases remaining between them. The DNA of the CDR3 is TGTGCCAGCAGTTTAAAGGCGACTGAAGCTTTCTTT. Translating gives CASSLKATEAFF.

The chain employs TRBV19 and TRBJ2-7; D possibly corresponds to TRBD2 (5 bases). The germline V gene encodes CDR1 LNHDA and CDR2 SQIVND (reference sequence). V gave up 3 bases and J gave up 7 bases, with 22 bases separating them. The CDR3 has 16 residues. This CDR3 reads CASSIKSETLRGEQYF. The DNA of the CDR3 is TGTGCCAGTAGTATTAAGTCCGAGACCTTGAGAGGGGAGCAGTACTTC.

This chain connects TRBV7-2 to TRBJ2-3, with TRBD2 identical over 7 bases. Germline V gives CDR1 SGHTA, CDR2 FQGNSA. The V and J ends lost 5 bases and 8 bases, in that order; junction bases with no gene match: 1. The CDR3 contains 11 residues. CDR3 bases: TGTGCCAGCAGCCGCGGGGGTACGCAGTATTTT. Residues: CASSRGGTQYF.

This clone was picked up a small number of times. The V call is TRBV4-1, the J call TRBJ1-1, with TRBD1 as a possible D gene (5 bases). V was shortened by 2 bases and J by 8 bases, with 15 bases between the two germline ends. Germline V CDR1 and CDR2: MGHRA, YSYEKL. The CDR3 spans 14 residues. The DNA for the CDR3 is TGCGCCAGCAGCCAACCTGGGGGGACGCCAGAAGCTTTCTTT. Its translation is CASSQPGGTPEAFF.

The chain carries TRBV7-2 and TRBJ2-1, with TRBD2 matching 11 bases. The CDR3 contains 16 residues. Per germline, CDR1 SGHTA and CDR2 FQGNSA. V shed 5 bases and J 3 bases; nucleotides not matched to a gene: 6. This CDR3 is CASSRKLAGVYNEQFF. CDR3 nucleotides: TGTGCCAGCAGCCGGAAACTAGCGGGAGTCTACAATGAGCAGTTCTTC.

The rearrangement uses TRBV11-2 and TRBJ2-1; D is uncertain. Germline V CDR1 and CDR2: SGHAT, FQNNGV. The V gene lost 2 bases and the J gene lost 2 bases, with 13 bases spanning the gap. The CDR3 loop spans 16 amino acids. This chain's CDR3 is CASSLISAGPYNEQFF. The DNA of the CDR3 is TGTGCCAGCAGCTTAATAAGCGCAGGACCCTACAATGAGCAGTTCTTC.

This clone was counted only a few times. The chain couples TRBV30 to TRBJ1-5, with D unresolved. V dropped 1 base and J dropped 6 bases, with 10 bases sitting between them. This CDR3 is built from 13 residues. CDR1 is GTSNPN, CDR2 SVGIG, per germline (reference sequence). The CDR3: CAWSEGTGQPQHF. In DNA, the CDR3 is TGTGCCTGGAGTGAGGGAACGGGTCAGCCCCAGCATTTT.

The J gene is TRBJ2-2, the V gene TRBV7-3, with TRBD1 as a possible D gene (7 bases). This CDR3 has 19 amino acids. Germline-derived CDR1 and CDR2 are SGHTA and FQGTGA. V was shortened by 1 base and J by 4 bases, with 22 bases between the two germline ends. The CDR3 region is CASSLNGGTVKYGTGELFF. CDR3 nucleotides: TGTGCCAGCAGCTTAAATGGGGGGACAGTAAAATATGGCACCGGGGAGCTGTTTTTT.

V and J are TRBV5-1 and TRBJ2-5, with D possibly called TRBD1 or TRBD2 (6 bases each). The CDR3 loop spans 16 amino acids. Germline CDR1 SGHRS, CDR2 YFSETQ. The V gene lost 0 bases and the J gene lost 4 bases, with 16 bases spanning the gap. Written as DNA, the CDR3 is TGCGCCAGCAGCTTGGCCGGGTTAGGGGGAGGAGAGACCCAGTACTTC. It translates to CASSLAGLGGGETQYF.